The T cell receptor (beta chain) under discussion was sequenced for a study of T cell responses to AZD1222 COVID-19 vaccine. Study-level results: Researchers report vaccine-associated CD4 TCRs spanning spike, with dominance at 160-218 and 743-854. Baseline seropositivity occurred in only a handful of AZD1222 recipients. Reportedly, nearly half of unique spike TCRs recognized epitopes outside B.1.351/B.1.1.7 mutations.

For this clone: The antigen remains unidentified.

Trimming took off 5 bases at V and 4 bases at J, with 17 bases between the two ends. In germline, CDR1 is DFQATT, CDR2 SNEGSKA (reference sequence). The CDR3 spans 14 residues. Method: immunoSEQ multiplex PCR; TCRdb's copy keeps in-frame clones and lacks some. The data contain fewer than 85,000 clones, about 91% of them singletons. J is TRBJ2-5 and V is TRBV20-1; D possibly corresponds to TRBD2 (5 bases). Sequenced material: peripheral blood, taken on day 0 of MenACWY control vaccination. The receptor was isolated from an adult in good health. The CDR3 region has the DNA TGCAGTGCTGGTGGGGTGGGAGCGGCAGAGACCCAGTACTTC. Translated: CSAGGVGAAETQYF.